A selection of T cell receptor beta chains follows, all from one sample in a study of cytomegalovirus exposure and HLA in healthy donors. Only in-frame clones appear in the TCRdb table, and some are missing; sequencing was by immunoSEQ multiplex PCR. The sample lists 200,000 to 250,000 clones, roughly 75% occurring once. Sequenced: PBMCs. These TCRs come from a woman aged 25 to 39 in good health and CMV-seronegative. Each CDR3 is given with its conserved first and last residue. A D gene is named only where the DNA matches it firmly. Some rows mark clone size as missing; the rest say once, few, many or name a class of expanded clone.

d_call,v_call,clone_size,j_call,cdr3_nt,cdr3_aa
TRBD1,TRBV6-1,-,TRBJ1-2,TGTGCCAGCAGTTCTCGGACAGGCTCTAACTATGGCTACACCTTC,CASSSRTGSNYGYTF
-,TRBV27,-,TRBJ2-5,TGTGCCAGCAGCCGAGGGGAGACCCAGTACTTC,CASSRGETQYF
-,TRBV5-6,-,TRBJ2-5,TGTGCCAGCAGCTTGGTCGGAGCGGAAGACCTCCAAGAGACCCAGTACTTC,CASSLVGAEDLQETQYF
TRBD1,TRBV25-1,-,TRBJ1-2,TGTGCCAGCAGCTCAGGGGGGACCTATGGCTACACCTTC,CASSSGGTYGYTF
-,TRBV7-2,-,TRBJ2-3,TGTGCCAGCAGCCTTCAAGACTATCACACAGATACGCAGTATTTT,CASSLQDYHTDTQYF
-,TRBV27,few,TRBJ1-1,TGTGCCAGCAGTTTGTCCGCTACCATGAACACTGAAGCTTTCTTT,CASSLSATMNTEAFF
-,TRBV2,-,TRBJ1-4,TGTGCCAGCAGTGACCCTGACAGCCTGAATGAAAAACTGTTTTTT,CASSDPDSLNEKLFF
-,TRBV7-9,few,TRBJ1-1,TGTGCCAGCAGCTTAAGCGGGACGGCAAACACTGAAGCTTTCTTT,CASSLSGTANTEAFF
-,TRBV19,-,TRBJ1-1,TGTGCCAGTAGTAGGGCGGCCAGGGGTTACGGGAACACTGAAGCTTTCTTT,CASSRAARGYGNTEAFF
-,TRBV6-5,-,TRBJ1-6,TGTGCCAGCAGTTACTCCCGCGGCAGCCGTAATTCACCCCTCCACTTT,CASSYSRGSRNSPLHF
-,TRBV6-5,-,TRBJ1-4,TGTGCCAGCACCCTACAGGGCCGTCGGGAAAAACTGTTTTTT,CASTLQGRREKLFF
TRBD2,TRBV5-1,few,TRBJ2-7,TGCGCCAGCAGCTTGGTTTTGGGGGGGTCCTACGAGCAGTACTTC,CASSLVLGGSYEQYF
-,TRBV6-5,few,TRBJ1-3,TGTGCCAGCAGGCCCCCGGGAGAAGGAAACACCATATATTTT,CASRPPGEGNTIYF
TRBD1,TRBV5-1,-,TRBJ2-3,TGCGCCAGCAGTCCAGGGGGCAACAATCAGCCCCAGTATTTT,CASSPGGNNQPQYF
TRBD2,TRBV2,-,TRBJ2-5,TGTGCCAGCATCCCTCGAGCGGGAGTGCGCCAAGAGACCCAGTACTTC,CASIPRAGVRQETQYF
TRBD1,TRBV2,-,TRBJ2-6,TGTGCCAGCAGTTATACAGGGGGAGCTGGGGCCAACGTCCTGACTTTC,CASSYTGGAGANVLTF